This record concerns one TCR beta chain sequence. The antigen is undetermined. In the PCR, 60 Vbeta and 13 Jbeta primers were used. Sequencing used immunoSEQ multiplex PCR; TCRdb keeps in-frame clones, though not all of them. This repertoire shows roughly 120,000 clones, 80% to 90% found once; its top ten account for roughly 0.99%. In germline, CDR1 is SQVTM, CDR2 ANQGSEA. The CDR3 is 13 amino acids. V gave up 5 bases and J gave up 0 bases, with 10 bases separating them. The data stem from a study of cytomegalovirus exposure and HLA in healthy donors. Broader study findings: Follow-up analysis seemed to connect common viral pathogens with several of the most significant clusters identified.

Sequencing was carried out using PBMCs. This sequence joins TRBV29-1 and TRBJ1-1; D is uncertain. The clonotype originates from a young woman in good health and CMV-seronegative. The CDR3 here is CSVSPLMNTEAFF. The DNA for the CDR3 is TGCAGCGTTTCCCCCCTAATGAACACTGAAGCTTTCTTT.